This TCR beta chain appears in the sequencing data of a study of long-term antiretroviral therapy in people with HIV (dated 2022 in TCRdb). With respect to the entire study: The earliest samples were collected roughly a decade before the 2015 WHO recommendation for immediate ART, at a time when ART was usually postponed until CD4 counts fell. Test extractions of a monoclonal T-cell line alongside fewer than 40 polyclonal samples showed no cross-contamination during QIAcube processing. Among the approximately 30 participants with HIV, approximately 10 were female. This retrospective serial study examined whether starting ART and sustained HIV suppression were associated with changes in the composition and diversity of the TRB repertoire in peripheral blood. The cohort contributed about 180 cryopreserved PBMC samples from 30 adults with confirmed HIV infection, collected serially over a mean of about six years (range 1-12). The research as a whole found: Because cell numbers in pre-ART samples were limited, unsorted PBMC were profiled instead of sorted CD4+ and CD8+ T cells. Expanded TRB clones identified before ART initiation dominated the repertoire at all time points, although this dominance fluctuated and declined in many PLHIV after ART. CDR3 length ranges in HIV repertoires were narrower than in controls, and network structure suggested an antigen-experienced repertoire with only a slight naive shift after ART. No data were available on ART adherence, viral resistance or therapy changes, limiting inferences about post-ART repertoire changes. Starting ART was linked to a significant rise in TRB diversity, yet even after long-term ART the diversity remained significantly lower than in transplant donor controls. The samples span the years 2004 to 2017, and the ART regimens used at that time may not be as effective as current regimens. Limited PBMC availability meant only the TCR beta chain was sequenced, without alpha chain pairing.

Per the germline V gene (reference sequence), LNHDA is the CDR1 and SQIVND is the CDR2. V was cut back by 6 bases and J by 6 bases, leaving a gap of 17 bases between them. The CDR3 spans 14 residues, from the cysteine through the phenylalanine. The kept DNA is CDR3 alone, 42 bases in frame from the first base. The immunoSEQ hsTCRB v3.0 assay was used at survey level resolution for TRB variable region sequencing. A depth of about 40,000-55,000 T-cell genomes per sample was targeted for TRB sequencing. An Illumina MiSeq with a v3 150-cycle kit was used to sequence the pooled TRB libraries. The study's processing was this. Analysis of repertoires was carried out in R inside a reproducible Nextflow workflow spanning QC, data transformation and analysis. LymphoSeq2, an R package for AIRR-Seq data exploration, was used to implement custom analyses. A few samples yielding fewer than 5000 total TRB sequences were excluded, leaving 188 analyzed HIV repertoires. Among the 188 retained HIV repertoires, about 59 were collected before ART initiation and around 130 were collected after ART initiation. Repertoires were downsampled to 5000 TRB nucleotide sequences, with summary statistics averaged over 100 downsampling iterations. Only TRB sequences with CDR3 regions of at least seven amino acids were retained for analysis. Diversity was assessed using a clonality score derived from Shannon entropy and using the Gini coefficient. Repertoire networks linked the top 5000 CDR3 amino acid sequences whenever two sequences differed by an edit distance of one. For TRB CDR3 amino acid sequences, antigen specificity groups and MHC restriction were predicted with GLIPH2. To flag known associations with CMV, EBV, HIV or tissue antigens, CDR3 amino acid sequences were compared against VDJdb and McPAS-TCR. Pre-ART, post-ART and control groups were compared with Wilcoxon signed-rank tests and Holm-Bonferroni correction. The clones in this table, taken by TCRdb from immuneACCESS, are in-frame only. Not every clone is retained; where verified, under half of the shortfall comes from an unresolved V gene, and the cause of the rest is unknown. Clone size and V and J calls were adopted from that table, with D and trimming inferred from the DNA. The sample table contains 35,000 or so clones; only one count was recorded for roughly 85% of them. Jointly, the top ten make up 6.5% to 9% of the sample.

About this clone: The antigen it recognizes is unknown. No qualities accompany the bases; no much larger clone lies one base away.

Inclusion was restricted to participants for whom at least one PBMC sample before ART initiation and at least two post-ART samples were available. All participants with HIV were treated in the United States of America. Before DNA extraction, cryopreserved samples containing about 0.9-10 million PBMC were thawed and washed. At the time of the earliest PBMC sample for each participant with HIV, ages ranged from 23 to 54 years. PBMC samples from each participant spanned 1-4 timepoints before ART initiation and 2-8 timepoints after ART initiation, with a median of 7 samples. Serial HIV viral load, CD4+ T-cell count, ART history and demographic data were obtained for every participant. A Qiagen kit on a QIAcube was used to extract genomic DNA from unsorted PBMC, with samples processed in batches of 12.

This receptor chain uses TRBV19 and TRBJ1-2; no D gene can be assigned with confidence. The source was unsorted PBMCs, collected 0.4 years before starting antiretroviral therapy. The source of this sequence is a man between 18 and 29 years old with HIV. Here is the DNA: TGTGCCAGTAGACCAATTCCCACGTCCGATGGCTACACCTTC. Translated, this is CASRPIPTSDGYTF.